This T cell receptor (beta chain) was retrieved from a study of cytomegalovirus exposure and HLA in healthy donors. The table lists this clone with a count of one. PCR employed 60 Vbeta and 13 Jbeta primers. Assay: immunoSEQ multiplex PCR; the TCRdb copy retains only in-frame clones and omits some. Here the sample spans some 170,000 clones, about four fifths being singletons. CDR1 is LNHDA and CDR2 is SQIVND in the germline V gene (reference sequence). The CDR3 has 16 residues. Trimming removed 5 bases from V and 9 bases from J; junction bases left unmatched: 10. This sequence joins TRBV19 and TRBJ1-6; TRBD1 aligns across 10 bases. The sample consisted of PBMCs. The clonotype originates from a young woman in good health and CMV-seropositive. The CDR3, as DNA: TGTGCCAGTAGTCAATTCCGGGACAGGGGTGGTTCACCCCTCCACTTT. Protein: CASSQFRDRGGSPLHF.